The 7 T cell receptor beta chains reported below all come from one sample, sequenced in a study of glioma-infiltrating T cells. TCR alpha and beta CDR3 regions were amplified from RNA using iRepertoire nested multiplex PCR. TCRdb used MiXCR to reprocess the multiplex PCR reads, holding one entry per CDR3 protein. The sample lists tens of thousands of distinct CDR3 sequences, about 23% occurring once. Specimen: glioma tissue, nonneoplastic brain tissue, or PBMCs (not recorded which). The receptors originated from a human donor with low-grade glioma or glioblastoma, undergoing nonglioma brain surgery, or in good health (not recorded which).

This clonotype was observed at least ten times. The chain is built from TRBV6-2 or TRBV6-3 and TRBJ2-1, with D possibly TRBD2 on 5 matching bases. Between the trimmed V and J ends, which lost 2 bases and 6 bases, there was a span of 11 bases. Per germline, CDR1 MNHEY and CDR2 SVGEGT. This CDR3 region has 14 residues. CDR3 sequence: CASSYLGLINEQFF. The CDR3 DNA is TGTGCCAGCAGTTACCTCGGACTTATCAATGAGCAGTTCTTC.

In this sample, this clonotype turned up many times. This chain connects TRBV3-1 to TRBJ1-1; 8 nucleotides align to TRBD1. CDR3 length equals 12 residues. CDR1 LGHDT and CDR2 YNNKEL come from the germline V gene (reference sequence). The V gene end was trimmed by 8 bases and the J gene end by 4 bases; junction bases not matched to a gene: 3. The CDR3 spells CASSDRGTEAFF. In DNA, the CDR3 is TGTGCCAGCTCCGACAGGGGCACTGAAGCTTTCTTT. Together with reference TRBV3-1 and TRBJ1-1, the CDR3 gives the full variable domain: DTAVSQTPKYLVTQMGNDKSIKCEQNLGHDTMYWYKQDSKKFLKIMFSYNNKELIINETVPNRFSPKSPDKAHLNLHINSLELGDSAVYFCASSDRGTEAFFGQGTRLTVV.

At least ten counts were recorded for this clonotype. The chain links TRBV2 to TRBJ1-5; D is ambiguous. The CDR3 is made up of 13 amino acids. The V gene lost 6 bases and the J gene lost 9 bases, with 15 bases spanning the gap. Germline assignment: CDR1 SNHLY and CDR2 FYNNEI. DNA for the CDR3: TGTGCCAGCAGCCCCGCGGAGTTACGGCCCCAGCATTTT. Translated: CASSPAELRPQHF.

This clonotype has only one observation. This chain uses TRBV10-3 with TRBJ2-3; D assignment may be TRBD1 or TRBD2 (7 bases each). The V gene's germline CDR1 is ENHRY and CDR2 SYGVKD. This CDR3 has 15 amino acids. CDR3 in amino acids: CVISRQGGGTDTQYF. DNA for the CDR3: TGTGTTATCAGTCGACAGGGAGGGGGCACAGATACGCAGTATTTT.

The CDR3 nucleotides are TGCAGTGCTAGCGCGGTGCGAAGCTCCTACAATGAGCAGTTCTTC. Its protein product is CSASAVRSSYNEQFF. The chain uses TRBV20-1 and TRBJ2-1, with D uncertain. The CDR3 is made up of 15 amino acids. With 3 bases removed from V and 0 bases from J, the gap between germline ends came to 12 bases. The germline CDR1 and CDR2 sequences are DFQATT and SNEGSKA (reference sequence).

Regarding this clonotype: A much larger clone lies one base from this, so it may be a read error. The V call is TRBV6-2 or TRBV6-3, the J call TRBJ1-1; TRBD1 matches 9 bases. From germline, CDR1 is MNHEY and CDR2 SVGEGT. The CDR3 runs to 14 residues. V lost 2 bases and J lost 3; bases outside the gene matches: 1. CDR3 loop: CASSYGTGHTEAFF. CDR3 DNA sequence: TGTGCCAGCAGTTACGGGACAGGGCACACTGAAGCTTTCTTT.

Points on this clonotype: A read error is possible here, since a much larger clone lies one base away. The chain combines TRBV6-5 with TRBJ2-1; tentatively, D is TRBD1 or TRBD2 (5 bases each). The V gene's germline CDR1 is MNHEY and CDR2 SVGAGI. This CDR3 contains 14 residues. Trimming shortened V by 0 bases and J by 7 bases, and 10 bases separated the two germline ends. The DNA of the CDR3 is TGTGCCAGCAGTTACTCTGCAGGGAGTAATGAGCAGTTCTTC. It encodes CASSYSAGSNEQFF.